Shown below are 8 T cell receptor beta chains from a single sample sequenced in a study of OX40 agonist ivuxolimab in advanced cancers. TCRdb's table, derived via immunoSEQ multiplex PCR, lists solely in-frame clones and lacks some. The sample lists tens of thousands of clones, about 81% seen once, with about 0.73% in the top ten. This specimen consisted of CD4+ or CD8+ T cells sorted from blood, obtained in a trial of the OX40 agonist ivuxolimab. The receptors shown here come from an adult with an advanced solid tumor such as melanoma, head and neck, liver or kidney cancer.

CDR3 sequence reads: CASSRSPEMSQYF. CDR3 DNA sequence: TGTGCCAGTAGCCGCTCGCCCGAGATGAGCCAGTACTTC. This chain connects TRBV19 to TRBJ2-5; D not resolved. The CDR3 totals 13 residues. Per germline, CDR1 LNHDA and CDR2 SQIVND (reference sequence). Trimming took off 6 bases at V and 10 bases at J, with 18 bases between the two ends.

The chain combines TRBV19 with TRBJ2-1, with D perhaps matching TRBD1 or TRBD2 (7 bases each). V was clipped by 9 bases and J by 0 bases, with 15 bases between them. CDR1 is LNHDA and CDR2 is SQIVND in the germline V gene (reference sequence). This CDR3 has 15 residues. This CDR3 is CASRGGGRSYNEQFF. In nucleotides, the CDR3 is TGTGCCAGCAGGGGGGGAGGGCGCTCCTACAATGAGCAGTTCTTC.

This clone was counted once. The chain carries TRBV5-4 and TRBJ1-4, with D perhaps TRBD1 (5 bases). CDR1 and CDR2 from the germline V gene are SGHNT and YYREEE (reference sequence). The CDR3 contains 19 residues. V shed 5 bases and J shed 4 bases, with 27 bases lying between them. CDR3 coding DNA: TGTGCCAGCAGTTCTAGACCGGGACTGCGGATTAACTTTAATGAAAAACTGTTTTTT. Its protein product is CASSSRPGLRINFNEKLFF.

The chain employs TRBV6-5 and TRBJ1-1; a possible D gene is TRBD1 (5 bases). Germline V lookup: CDR1 MNHEY, CDR2 SVGAGI. CDR3 length equals 16 residues. The V end was cut by 0 bases, the J end by 1 base, with 12 bases between. In DNA, the CDR3 is TGTGCCAGCAGTTACTCGGGGGTTGGCAGGAACACTGAAGCTTTCTTT. Translation gives CASSYSGVGRNTEAFF.

This clone was seen just once. A read error may account for a junction end that differs from germline. V usage is TRBV11-2 and J usage is TRBJ2-3; 8 nucleotides match TRBD2. The CDR3 extends over 14 amino acids. CDR1 and CDR2 from the germline V gene are SGHAT and FQNNGV. CDR3 DNA: TGTGCCAGCAGCTTAGGGACTAGCACTGATACGCAGTATTTT. Translation gives CASSLGTSTDTQYF.

The V call is TRBV6-5, the J call TRBJ2-7; 7 bases line up with TRBD1. J was trimmed by 2 bases and V by 6 bases; bases with no gene match: 4. Germline CDR1 is MNHEY and CDR2 is SVGAGI. The CDR3 totals 13 residues. The CDR3 region is CASRSTGTYEQYF. The CDR3 coding sequence is TGTGCCAGCAGATCGACAGGGACCTACGAGCAGTACTTC.

This clone appeared a few times. The CDR3 sequence is CSPASIAGGLIYNEQFF. The CDR3 nucleotides read TGCAGCCCTGCCTCGATAGCGGGGGGACTCATTTACAATGAGCAGTTCTTC. The chain links TRBV29-1 to TRBJ2-1; 10 bases are shared with TRBD2. The CDR3 spans 17 residues. CDR1 and CDR2 from the germline V gene are SQVTM and ANQGSEA. The trim removed 8 bases at V and 4 bases at J, leaving 17 bases unmatched.

The chain couples TRBV9 to TRBJ1-1, with D hard to call. V lost 0 bases to trimming and J lost 0 bases, with 9 bases between them. Germline V lookup: CDR1 SGDLS, CDR2 YYNGEE. This CDR3 has 15 amino acids. In nucleotides, the CDR3 is TGTGCCAGCAGCGTAGTGGGAGGGATGAACACTGAAGCTTTCTTT. Protein: CASSVVGGMNTEAFF.